This TCR beta chain was obtained from a study of T cell responses to AZD1222 COVID-19 vaccine. Profiling relied on immunoSEQ multiplex PCR, and the TCRdb table lists in-frame clones only, not all of them. The data hold about 120,000 clones, with around 92% observed a single time. Findings and limits, study-wide: With two AZD1222 doses given, Spike-specific TCR breadth and depth both rose. There were mostly white British donors and more females than males, and clonal diversity was possibly underestimated.

Worth noting for this clone: Its antigen is still unknown.

This CDR3 is 15 amino acids long. Trimming stripped 0 bases from V and 5 bases from J, with 11 bases between. The germline gives CDR1 SGHRS, CDR2 YFSETQ. The receptor comes from an adult in good health. The source material was peripheral blood, sampled on day 0 of AZD1222 vaccination. The V and J genes are TRBV5-1 and TRBJ1-4; a possible D gene is TRBD1 (6 bases). As DNA, the CDR3 is TGCGCCAGCAGCTTGGTGGGGGCGGAGAATGAAAAACTGTTTTTT. Its translation is CASSLVGAENEKLFF.